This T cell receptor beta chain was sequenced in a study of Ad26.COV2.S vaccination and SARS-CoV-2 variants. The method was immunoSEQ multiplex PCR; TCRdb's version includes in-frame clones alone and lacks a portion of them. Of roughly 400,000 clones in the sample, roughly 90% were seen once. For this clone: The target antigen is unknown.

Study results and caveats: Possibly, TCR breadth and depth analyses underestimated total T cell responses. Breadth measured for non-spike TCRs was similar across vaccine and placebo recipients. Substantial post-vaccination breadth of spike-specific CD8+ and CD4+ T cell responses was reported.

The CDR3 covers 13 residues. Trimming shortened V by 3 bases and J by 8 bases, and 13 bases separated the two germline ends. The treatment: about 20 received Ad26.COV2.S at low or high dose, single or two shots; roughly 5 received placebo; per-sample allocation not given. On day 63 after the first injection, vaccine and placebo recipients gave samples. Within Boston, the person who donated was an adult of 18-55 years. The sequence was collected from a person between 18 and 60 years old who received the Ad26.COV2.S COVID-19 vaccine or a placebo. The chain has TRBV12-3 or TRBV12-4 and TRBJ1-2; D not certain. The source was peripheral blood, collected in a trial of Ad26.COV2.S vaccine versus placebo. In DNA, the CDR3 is TGTGCCAGCAGTTTCGAAGGCTTGGGGGGCTACACCTTC. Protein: CASSFEGLGGYTF.